The present T cell receptor beta chain was sequenced within a study of blood T cell repertoires in COVID-19. In the study overall: T cells, B-cell-depleted T cells, or PBMCs provided the cDNA or gDNA that served as material.

The cohort comprised adults aged 18 to 89 years residing in approximately 25 US areas. Clones were read by immunoSEQ multiplex PCR, and TCRdb kept only the in-frame ones, dropping some. This table has more than 300,000 clones, around 87% appearing once. The trim removed 4 bases at V and 6 bases at J, leaving 16 bases unmatched. Germline CDR1 and CDR2: SGHKS and YYEKEE (reference sequence). The CDR3 has 16 amino acids. The clonotype was recovered from a man in his forties or fifties in a cohort exposed to, infected with or recovered from COVID-19 (not recorded which). The sample was PBMCs or T cells enriched from blood (not recorded which). V is TRBV5-5 and J is TRBJ2-7, with TRBD2 matching 7 bases. The CDR3 spells CASSPGVLAAFGEQYF. CDR3 nucleotide sequence: TGTGCCAGCAGCCCCGGAGTTCTAGCGGCCTTCGGCGAGCAGTACTTC.